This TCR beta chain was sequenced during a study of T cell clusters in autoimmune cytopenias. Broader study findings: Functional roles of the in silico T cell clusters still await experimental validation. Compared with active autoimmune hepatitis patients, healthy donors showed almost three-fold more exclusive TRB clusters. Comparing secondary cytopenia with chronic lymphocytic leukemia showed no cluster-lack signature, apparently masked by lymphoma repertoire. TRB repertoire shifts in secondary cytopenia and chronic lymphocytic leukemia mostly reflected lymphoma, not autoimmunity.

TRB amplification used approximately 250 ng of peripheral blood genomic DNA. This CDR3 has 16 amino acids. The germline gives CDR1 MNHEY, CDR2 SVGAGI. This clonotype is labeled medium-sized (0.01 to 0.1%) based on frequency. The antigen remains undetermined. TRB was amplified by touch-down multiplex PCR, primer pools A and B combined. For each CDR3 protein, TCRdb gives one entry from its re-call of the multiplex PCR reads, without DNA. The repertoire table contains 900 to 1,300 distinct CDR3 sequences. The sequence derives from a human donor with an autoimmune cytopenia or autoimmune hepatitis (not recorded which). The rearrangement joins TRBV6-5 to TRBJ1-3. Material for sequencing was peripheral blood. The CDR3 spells CASSTASFSSGNTIYF.